The 26 T cell receptor beta chains below come from one sample, sequenced in a study of blood T cell repertoires in COVID-19. The data were produced by immunoSEQ multiplex PCR, yet TCRdb's version contains in-frame clones alone and is incomplete. The profile covers about 140,000 clones, with 84% appearing a single time and about 3.7% taken by the ten largest. The sample taken for sequencing was PBMCs or T cells enriched from blood (not recorded which). Every receptor here comes from a woman aged 45 to 65 with acute COVID-19.

The chain's CDR3 is CASSPRGTSGLSSYEQYF. The CDR3 DNA sequence: TGTGCCAGCTCACCACGAGGGACTAGCGGGCTAAGCTCCTACGAGCAGTACTTC. The genes are TRBV18 and TRBJ2-7; 12 nucleotides agree with TRBD2. The CDR3 spans 18 residues. J gave up 0 bases and V 1 base, and 7 bases lay outside the gene matches. CDR1 KGHSH and CDR2 LQKENI come from the germline V gene.

The chain employs TRBV21-1 and TRBJ2-3; TRBD1 was called by the table and not checked on the DNA. TRBV21-1 is designated a pseudogene. CDR3 size: 16 residues. CDR3 residues: CASTTFDSYLMRTQYF. The CDR3 nucleotides read TGTGCCAGCACTACTTTCGACAGCTATCTGATGAGGACGCAGTATTTT.

The rearrangement links TRBV3-1 (or the pseudogene TRBV3-2) to TRBJ2-3, with 7 bases fitting TRBD2. The V gene end was trimmed by 7 bases and the J gene end by 4 bases; junction bases not matched to a gene: 8. Germline values: CDR1 LGHDT, CDR2 YNNKEL (reference sequence). The CDR3 consists of 14 residues. The CDR3: CASIGGSFADTQYF. In DNA form, the CDR3 reads TGTGCCAGCATAGGCGGGAGTTTTGCAGATACGCAGTATTTT.

The V call is TRBV7-2, the J call TRBJ1-1; D is perhaps TRBD1 (5 bases). Per germline, CDR1 SGHTA and CDR2 FQGNSA. The CDR3 is 18 residues long. Trimming removed 0 bases at V and 0 bases at J, with 17 bases between. The CDR3 DNA sequence: TGTGCCAGCAGCTTAGCGAAGGGGCAGATCGGCATGAACACTGAAGCTTTCTTT. Residues: CASSLAKGQIGMNTEAFF.

J is TRBJ1-3 and V is TRBV11-2; no clear D. The CDR3 runs to 16 residues. The ends were cut back, 7 bases at V and 1 base at J, with 17 bases in the middle. Germline V CDR1 and CDR2: SGHAT, FQNNGV. This CDR3 reads CASTVTGGLSGNTIYF. For the CDR3, the DNA is TGTGCCAGCACCGTGACCGGAGGCCTGTCTGGAAACACCATATATTTT. Using reference TRBV11-2 and TRBJ1-3 for the parts outside the CDR3, the full variable domain is EAGVAQSPRYKIIEKRQSVAFWCNPISGHATLYWYQQILGQGPKLLIQFQNNGVVDDSQLPKDRFSAERLKGVDSTLKIQPAKLEDSAVYLCASTVTGGLSGNTIYFGEGSWLTVV.

The chain carries TRBV2 and TRBJ1-2; D possibly corresponds to TRBD1 (5 bases). This CDR3 region has 12 residues. V was pared by 6 bases and J by 5 bases, with 10 bases between. The germline gives CDR1 SNHLY, CDR2 FYNNEI. DNA for the CDR3: TGTGCCAGCAGGGTGACAGAGTATGGCTACACCTTC. It specifies CASRVTEYGYTF. The full variable domain, completed using reference TRBV2 and TRBJ1-2, is EPEVTQTPSHQVTQMGQEVILRCVPISNHLYFYWYRQILGQKVEFLVSFYNNEISEKSEIFDDQFSVERPDGSNFTLKIRSTKLEDSAMYFCASRVTEYGYTFGSGTRLTVV.

The V and J genes are TRBV12-3 or TRBV12-4 and TRBJ1-2; D uncertain. The CDR3 consists of 13 residues. V was pared by 6 bases and J by 1 base, with 9 bases between. The CDR3 sequence: CASSLRINYGYTF. CDR3 coding DNA: TGTGCCAGCAGCCTCAGAATTAACTATGGCTACACCTTC.

The gene calls are TRBV19 and TRBJ1-5, with unresolved D. The CDR3 loop spans 17 amino acids. V lost 3 bases and J lost 6, with 21 bases in between. The V gene's germline CDR1 is LNHDA and CDR2 SQIVND (reference sequence). The CDR3 nucleotides read TGTGCCAGTAGTATGGGGTCATTGGGAGCGGACGGTCAGCCCCAGCATTTT. Protein sequence: CASSMGSLGADGQPQHF.

The V gene is TRBV5-1, the J gene TRBJ2-3; 15 bases map to TRBD2. J gave up 0 bases and V 0 bases, and 5 bases lay outside the gene matches. In germline, CDR1 is SGHRS, CDR2 YFSETQ. The CDR3 extends over 19 amino acids. CDR3 nucleotides: TGCGCCAGCAGCTTGGGGGGACTAGCGGGAGGCTATAGCACAGATACGCAGTATTTT. This sequence encodes CASSLGGLAGGYSTDTQYF.

The chain employs TRBV5-8 and TRBJ2-1, with 9 bases aligning to TRBD2. Germline V CDR1 and CDR2: SGHTS, YDEGEE. The length of the CDR3 is 15 residues. V shed 5 bases and J 10 bases; nucleotides not matched to a gene: 13. DNA of the CDR3: TGTGCCAGCAGGGCGGCGGCTAGCGGGGTTTCGGAGCAGTTCTTC. It specifies CASRAAASGVSEQFF. Drawing the rest from reference TRBV5-8 and TRBJ2-1, the complete variable domain is EAGVTQSPTHLIKTRGQQATLRCSPISGHTSVYWYQQALGLGLQFLLWYDEGEERNRGNFPPRFSGRQFPNYSSELNVNALELEDSALYLCASRAAASGVSEQFFGPGTRLTVL.

V is TRBV2 and J is TRBJ2-3; 16 bases are shared with TRBD2. Per the germline V gene, CDR1 is SNHLY and CDR2 is FYNNEI. The CDR3 is 20 amino acids. V dropped 11 bases and J dropped 2; count of bases not matched to a gene: 19. CDR3 region: CARSGAGTSGGEGHTDTQYF. The CDR3 coding sequence is TGTGCCCGCTCTGGGGCCGGGACTAGCGGGGGGGAGGGACACACAGATACGCAGTATTTT.

The chain joins TRBV2 to TRBJ1-6, with D possibly being TRBD1 (5 bases). V was shortened by 6 bases and J by 8 bases, with 20 bases between the two germline ends. The CDR3 extends over 16 amino acids. Germline V gene lookup returns CDR1 SNHLY and CDR2 FYNNEI. DNA for the CDR3: TGTGCCAGCAGGCGGGGGGTCAAGAAGGTGGATTCACCCCTCCACTTT. Its protein product is CASRRGVKKVDSPLHF. Drawing the rest from reference TRBV2 and TRBJ1-6, the complete variable domain is EPEVTQTPSHQVTQMGQEVILRCVPISNHLYFYWYRQILGQKVEFLVSFYNNEISEKSEIFDDQFSVERPDGSNFTLKIRSTKLEDSAMYFCASRRGVKKVDSPLHFGNGTRLTVT.

This chain joins TRBV19 and TRBJ2-1, with D possibly being TRBD2 (6 bases). CDR3 length equals 13 residues. Germline V gene sequence: CDR1 LNHDA, CDR2 SQIVND (reference sequence). V dropped 5 bases and J dropped 10 bases, with 15 bases sitting between them. CDR3 protein: CASSSRLVGEQFF. The CDR3 coding sequence is TGTGCCAGTAGTTCCAGACTAGTTGGGGAGCAGTTCTTC.

V is TRBV27 and J is TRBJ2-2; 7 nucleotides line up with TRBD1. J lost 6 bases, V lost 5 bases, and 6 bases had no gene match. The CDR3 extends over 14 amino acids. Germline CDR1 MNHEY, CDR2 SMNVEV (reference sequence). The CDR3 region is CASSEYRGAGELFF. The CDR3 nucleotides are TGTGCCAGCAGTGAGTACAGGGGAGCCGGGGAGCTGTTTTTT.

This clone is classed as medium-sized. The rearrangement links TRBV4-1 to TRBJ2-7; tentatively, D is TRBD2 (6 bases). This CDR3 region has 17 residues. Germline CDR1 and CDR2: MGHRA and YSYEKL. Trimming shortened V by 0 bases and J by 2 bases, and 17 bases separated the two germline ends. The CDR3 sequence: CASSQELAGTPPYEQYF. The CDR3 DNA is TGCGCCAGCAGCCAAGAATTGGCTGGGACTCCTCCCTACGAGCAGTACTTC.

V and J are TRBV7-2 and TRBJ1-1; a weak D match, TRBD1 (6 bases). The germline V gene has CDR1 SGHTA and CDR2 FQGNSA. The CDR3 has 15 amino acids. V was cut by 5 bases and J by 4 bases, with 17 bases left in between. The CDR3 is CASSKSGGHVTEAFF. The CDR3 DNA follows: TGTGCCAGCAGCAAAAGCGGGGGCCACGTCACTGAAGCTTTCTTT.

The chain joins TRBV19 to TRBJ1-2, with TRBD1 as a possible D gene (5 bases). CDR1 and CDR2 (germline): LNHDA, SQIVND (reference sequence). The ends were cut back, 3 bases at V and 6 bases at J, with 14 bases in the middle. The CDR3 consists of 14 residues. This CDR3 is CASSIWLGPDGYTF. Written as DNA, the CDR3 is TGTGCCAGTAGTATTTGGCTGGGGCCCGATGGCTACACCTTC.

The V and J genes are TRBV6-6 and TRBJ2-7, with D perhaps TRBD2 (5 bases). Germline V gene data show CDR1 as MNHNY and CDR2 as SVGAGI (reference sequence). The CDR3 has 14 amino acids. V lost 6 bases and J 2 bases, leaving 14 bases between the germline ends. The DNA for the CDR3 is TGTGCCAGCAGCGAACTGAGCGGTGCCTACGAGCAGTACTTC. This translates into CASSELSGAYEQYF.

The rearrangement links TRBV27 to TRBJ2-5, with D possibly TRBD2 on 5 matching bases. The V gene lost 0 bases and the J gene lost 5 bases, with 13 bases spanning the gap. The germline CDR1 and CDR2 sequences are MNHEY and SMNVEV (reference sequence). The CDR3 is 15 amino acids. The CDR3: CASSLSSGGAETQYF. CDR3 sequence (DNA): TGTGCCAGCAGTTTATCAAGCGGTGGAGCGGAGACCCAGTACTTC.

V gene TRBV3-1 (or the pseudogene TRBV3-2) combines with J gene TRBJ1-6; 10 bases are a match to TRBD1. Germline assignment: CDR1 LGHDT and CDR2 YNNKEL (reference sequence). V lost 4 bases and J lost 7; bases outside the gene matches: 4. The CDR3 spans 15 residues. The CDR3 region has the DNA TGTGCCAGCAGCCGCGGACAGGGGGGGAATTCACCCCTCCACTTT. This translates into CASSRGQGGNSPLHF.

The V call is TRBV28, the J call TRBJ2-7, with D possibly matching TRBD2 (5 bases). V lost 5 bases, J lost 5 bases, and 16 bases lay in between. CDR1 is MDHEN, CDR2 SYDVKM, per germline. The CDR3 contains 14 residues. The CDR3, as DNA: TGTGCCAGCAGTCCCCGGGGAGCATCCGACGAGCAGTACTTC. Translated, it gives CASSPRGASDEQYF.

This chain connects TRBV15 to TRBJ1-1; D call uncertain. Germline V gives CDR1 LNHNV, CDR2 YYDKDF (reference sequence). The CDR3 length is 12 residues. V lost 4 bases, J lost 11 bases, and 14 bases lay in between. This chain's CDR3 is CATSTHRQRAFF. In nucleotides, the CDR3 is TGTGCCACCAGCACCCACCGTCAGCGGGCTTTCTTT.

The chain couples TRBV9 to TRBJ1-1; TRBD1 agrees at 9 bases. Germline assignment: CDR1 SGDLS and CDR2 YYNGEE. V dropped 4 bases and J dropped 3; count of bases not matched to a gene: 10. The CDR3 runs 16 residues. The CDR3 bases are TGTGCCAGCAGCCCGGGGACAGGGCTGATAGACACTGAAGCTTTCTTT. It encodes CASSPGTGLIDTEAFF.

The chain has TRBV28 and TRBJ2-5; 7 bases map to TRBD2. CDR3 length: 15 residues. The V segment lost 6 bases and the J segment 2 bases; nucleotides outside the gene matches: 9. Germline assignment: CDR1 MDHEN and CDR2 SYDVKM. The CDR3 DNA sequence: TGTGCCAGCAGCCAGGTCGGGGGGAGGCAAGAGACCCAGTACTTC. Translated, it gives CASSQVGGRQETQYF.

J is TRBJ2-1 and V is TRBV27; unclear D gene. Germline-derived CDR1 and CDR2 are MNHEY and SMNVEV (reference sequence). This CDR3 region has 15 residues. V was cut by 2 bases and J by 0 bases, with 8 bases left in between. The CDR3 region has the DNA TGTGCCAGCAGTTTAGACTGGAGCTCCTACAATGAGCAGTTCTTC. Translating it yields CASSLDWSSYNEQFF.

The chain combines TRBV15 with TRBJ2-2; TRBD1 matches 8 bases. Germline CDR1 is LNHNV and CDR2 is YYDKDF (reference sequence). The CDR3 consists of 14 residues. Losses at the gene ends were 6 bases for V and 6 bases for J; bases not matched to a gene: 6. CDR3: CATSRQGWAGELFF. In nucleotides, the CDR3 is TGTGCCACCAGTAGACAGGGGTGGGCCGGGGAGCTGTTTTTT.